One T cell receptor (beta chain) is described in this entry. Its target antigen remains unknown. Base qualities are not recorded, but no much larger clone differs from it by a single base. Reading from cysteine to phenylalanine, the CDR3 counts 14 amino acids. Left in the record is the CDR3 DNA by itself, 42 bases read in frame from the first base. V sheds 5 bases and J sheds 0 bases, leaving 11 bases between their ends. The germline V gene gives CDR1 as SGHTA and CDR2 as FQGNSA. The sample belongs to a study of vaccination and CD4 T cells after COVID-19 (dated 2022 in TCRdb). In terms of the full investigation: Convalescent patients had a positive SARS-CoV-2 result on nasal swab PCR, and of these patients, some 10 had mild disease and one had severe disease. The convalescent cohort included six males and four females, with two Hispanic individuals, seven Caucasians, two Asians and one multiracial person. Participants got two doses of the Pfizer-BioNTech BNT162b2 vaccine (n=8) or two doses of the Moderna mRNA-1273 vaccine (n=2). Post-COVID blood samples were collected from convalescent patients a median of approximately 100 days after diagnosis, with a range of roughly 35 to 170 days. The time from the second vaccine dose to post-vaccine blood sampling had a median of roughly 79 days and ranged from about 14 to 250 days. The cultures were stimulated with overlapping spike peptide pools from SARS-CoV-2 and from the common cold coronaviruses HCoV-NL63, HCoV-OC43 and HCoV-229E. Control cultures received a CEFX viral epitope pool as the positive control, an HIV-1 Nef peptide pool as the negative control, or no peptide. In ten to eleven COVID-19 convalescent patients and 4 infection-naive healthy vaccine recipients, the spike-specific CD4+ TCR repertoire before mRNA vaccination was compared with the repertoire after mRNA vaccination. Results the study describes overall, beyond this receptor: The median count of SARS-CoV-2-reactive clonotypes went up from 20 to 25 after infection to a few dozen after vaccination, although the change was not significant. The study included relatively few convalescent patients and did not analyze early timepoints after natural infection. In convalescent patients, a median 86.3% of post-vaccine SARS-CoV-2-reactive clones were detected only after vaccination, and vaccine-specific priming was suggested by this finding. Of the vaccine-specific clones found in convalescent patients, nearly all (304 of 307) were mono-reactive for SARS-CoV-2 spike instead of being cross-reactive with common cold coronaviruses.

Libraries were made using PCR. TCR sequencing of DNA from cultured CD4+ T cells used the Oncomine TCR Beta short-read assay at the Johns Hopkins FTIC core. The QIAamp micro DNA kit was used to extract genomic DNA from the cultured CD4+ T cells. Oncomine TCR Beta libraries from cultured CD4+ T cells were pooled with unique dual indexes and sequenced on an Illumina iSeq 100. The original methods were these. Non-productive sequences were removed, and CDR3s not starting with C, not ending with F or W, or shorter than 7 amino acids were discarded. The MANAFEST web application identified antigen-specific clonotypes by comparing peptide-stimulated wells against reference wells and other culture wells. Positive clones required FDR below 0.05, an odds ratio above 5, and productive frequency above 0.1% in at least two of three replicate wells. A clonotype counted as cross-reactive if it showed significant expansion both in the SARS-CoV-2 spike wells and in at least one common cold coronavirus spike condition. Using R version 3.6.1, CDR3 homology was evaluated through Levenshtein distances (stringdist) along with unrooted phylogenetic trees (ape). The public sequencing data were trimmed at Q25 with fastp and processed into clonotypes with MiXCR by TCRdb, which kept only in-frame beta chains. Rows matching on CDR3 protein sequence are summarized as one entry with the most common DNA and genes. The V and J calls follow TCRdb's processing rather than the paper's. This sample has some 20,000 distinct CDR3 sequences in its table, and 45% to 60% of those were observed once. The ten most abundant clones make up over 7% of the sample.

The label giving this sample's treatment or condition can be read as: approximately 11-day PBMC culture with coronavirus spike peptide pools or control peptides (ViraFEST assay). To expand antigen-specific T cells with peptide pools and then pick out the expanded clonotypes through TCR sequencing, the study relied on the ViraFEST assay. Positive SARS-CoV-2 PCR tests in the convalescent patients dated from March to December 2020, before Alpha, Beta and Delta variants emerged in the United States. Over 1.5 million PBMCs per well were cultured in IMDM with 5% human AB serum and around 10 IU/ml IL-2, plus 10 ug/ml peptide pools. On days 3 and 7, half of the culture medium was replaced with fresh IL-2-containing medium. After 10 to 11 days of culture, CD4+ T cells were isolated by negative selection using the EasySep CD4+ T cell isolation kit. Ficoll-Paque Plus gradient centrifugation was used to isolate PBMCs from whole blood, and the isolated PBMCs were then either used fresh or cryopreserved at -140C. Triplicate wells were generally used for each culture condition.

The sample comprised CD4+ T cells from blood, cultured in vitro. The chain is encoded by TRBV7-2 joined to TRBJ2-7; no confident D gene assignment can be made. The receptor was derived from a human donor who had recovered from COVID-19. CDR3 region: CASSLTRASYEQYF. The nucleotide sequence reads TGTGCCAGCAGCCTAACACGGGCCTCCTACGAGCAGTACTTC.